This is a list of T cell receptor beta chains from one sample in a study of T cells in Graves' hyperthyroidism and ophthalmopathy. A single record per CDR3 protein comes from TCRdb applying MiXCR to the multiplex PCR reads. The sample consists of around 440,000 distinct CDR3 sequences, approximately 14% of them appearing once. The sequenced material came from blood. The receptors derive from a woman under 30 with Graves' hyperthyroidism. Each CDR3 is given with its conserved first and last residue.

v_call cdr3_aa
TRBV27 CANSFGGDYEQYF
TRBV7-3 CASSLIGQAYPETQYF
TRBV29-1 CSVGIFRGAFPYEQHF
TRBV5-4 CASSLGTDQPQHF
TRBV20-1 CSAQDFRANEKLFF
TRBV10-3 CAISELGGGGYNEQFF
TRBV28 CATRRGGANPSTDTQYF
TRBV12-3/TRBV12-4 CASSPRPGQGVTDTQYF
TRBV28 CASSGTGSYEQYF
TRBV27 CASSLWSGAETQYF
TRBV7-8 CASVGETAFSYNEQFF
TRBV5-4 CASSFWGTEAFF
TRBV2 CASSEVSSGSTDTQYF
TRBV10-3 CAISGTGTGNTIYF
TRBV10-3 CAIRPHGATNEKLFF
TRBV10-2 CASSERGSLGEQYF
TRBV6-1 CASRTVNTEAFF
TRBV30 CAWSKAAGTETQYF
TRBV20-1 CSARAGTVQETQYF
TRBV10-3 CAISVAGVTGELFF
TRBV24-1 CATSGSLTGGKRETQYF
TRBV5-1 CASSLAEVHAGSTQYF
TRBV3-1 CASSQDPGRWDTIYF
TRBV13 CASGPGTGEPEAFF